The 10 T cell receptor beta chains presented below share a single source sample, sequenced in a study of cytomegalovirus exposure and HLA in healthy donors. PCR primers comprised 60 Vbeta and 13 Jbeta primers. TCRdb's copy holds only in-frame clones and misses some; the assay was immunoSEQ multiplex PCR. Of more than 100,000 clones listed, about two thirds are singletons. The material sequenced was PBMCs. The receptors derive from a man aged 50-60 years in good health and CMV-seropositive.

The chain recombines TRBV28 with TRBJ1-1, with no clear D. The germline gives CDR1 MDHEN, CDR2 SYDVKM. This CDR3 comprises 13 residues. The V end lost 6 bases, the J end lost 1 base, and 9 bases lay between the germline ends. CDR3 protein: CASSRTGNTEAFF. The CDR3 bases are TGTGCCAGCAGCCGTACGGGGAACACTGAAGCTTTCTTT.

The CDR3, as DNA: TGTGCCAGCAGACAGGGGGCGCTTCTTAGAAGCAATCAGCCCCAGCATTTT. This codes for CASRQGALLRSNQPQHF. The V gene is TRBV27, the J gene TRBJ1-5; the match to TRBD1 covers 9 bases. The CDR3 sequence is 17 residues long. After removal of 6 bases from V and 1 base from J, the junction contained 10 bases not matched to a gene. Per the germline V gene, CDR1 is MNHEY and CDR2 is SMNVEV (reference sequence).

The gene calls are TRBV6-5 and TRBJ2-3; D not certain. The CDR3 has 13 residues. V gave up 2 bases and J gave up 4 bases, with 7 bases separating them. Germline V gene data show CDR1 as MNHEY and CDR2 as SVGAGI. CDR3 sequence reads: CASSYAPADTQYF. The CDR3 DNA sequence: TGTGCCAGCAGTTACGCGCCCGCAGATACGCAGTATTTT.

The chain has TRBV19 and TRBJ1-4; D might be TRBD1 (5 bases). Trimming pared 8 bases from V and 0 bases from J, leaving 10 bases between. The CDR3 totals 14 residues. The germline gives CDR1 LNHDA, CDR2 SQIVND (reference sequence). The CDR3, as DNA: TGTGCCAGTGAGGACACTACAACTAATGAAAAACTGTTTTTT. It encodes CASEDTTTNEKLFF.

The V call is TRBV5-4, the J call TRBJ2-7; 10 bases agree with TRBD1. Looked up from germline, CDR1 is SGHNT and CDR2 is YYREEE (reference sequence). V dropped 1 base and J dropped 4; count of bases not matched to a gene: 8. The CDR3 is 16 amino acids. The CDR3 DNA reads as TGTGCCAGCAGCTTGCCCCCCCGACAGGGGGCTTACGAGCAGTACTTC. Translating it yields CASSLPPRQGAYEQYF.

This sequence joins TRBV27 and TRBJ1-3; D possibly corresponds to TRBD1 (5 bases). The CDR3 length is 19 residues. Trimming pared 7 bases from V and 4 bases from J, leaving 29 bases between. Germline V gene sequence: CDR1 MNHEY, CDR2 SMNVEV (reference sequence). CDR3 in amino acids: CASTEELNRTAVRGNTIYF. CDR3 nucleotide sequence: TGTGCCAGCACCGAAGAACTAAACAGGACGGCCGTCAGGGGAAACACCATATATTTT.

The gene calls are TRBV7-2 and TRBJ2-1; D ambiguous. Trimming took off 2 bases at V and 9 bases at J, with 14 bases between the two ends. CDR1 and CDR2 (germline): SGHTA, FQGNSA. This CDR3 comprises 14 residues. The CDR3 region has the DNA TGTGCCAGCAGCTTACGCAACCTCCCCGGTGAGCAGTTCTTC. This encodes CASSLRNLPGEQFF.

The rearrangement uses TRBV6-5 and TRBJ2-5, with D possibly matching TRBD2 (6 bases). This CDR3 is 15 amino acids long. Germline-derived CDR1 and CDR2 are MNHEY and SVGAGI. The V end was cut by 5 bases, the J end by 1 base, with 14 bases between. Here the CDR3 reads CASSNPGTSQETQYF. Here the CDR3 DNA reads TGTGCCAGCAGTAATCCCGGGACTTCCCAAGAGACCCAGTACTTC.

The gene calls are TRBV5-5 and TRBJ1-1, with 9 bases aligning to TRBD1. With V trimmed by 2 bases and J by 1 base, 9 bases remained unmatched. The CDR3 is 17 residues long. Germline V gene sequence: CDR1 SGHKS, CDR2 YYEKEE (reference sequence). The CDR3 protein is CASSLNWSGQGNTEAFF. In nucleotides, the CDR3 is TGTGCCAGCAGCTTAAACTGGTCGGGACAGGGGAACACTGAAGCTTTCTTT.

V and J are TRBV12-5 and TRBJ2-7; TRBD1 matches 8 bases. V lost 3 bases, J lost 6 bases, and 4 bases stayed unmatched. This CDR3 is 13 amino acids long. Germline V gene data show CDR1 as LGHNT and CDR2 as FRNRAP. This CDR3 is CASGFSDRAEQYF. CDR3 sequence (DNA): TGTGCTAGTGGTTTTTCGGACAGGGCCGAGCAGTACTTC.